These 25 T cell receptor beta chains were all obtained from the same sample, sequenced in a study of lymphopenia after photon versus proton radiotherapy. Method: immunoSEQ multiplex PCR; TCRdb's copy keeps in-frame clones and lacks some. The sample carries roughly 150,000 clones, about 88% recorded once. The starting material was peripheral blood, obtained from a patient treated with photon-based radiotherapy. The receptors stem from a man in his forties or fifties with gastric cancer.

This clone occurred once. The J gene is TRBJ1-1, the V gene TRBV29-1; D ambiguous. Per germline, CDR1 SQVTM and CDR2 ANQGSEA. The CDR3 is 13 amino acids. V lost 3 bases and J 7 bases, leaving 15 bases between the germline ends. The CDR3 is CSVEVPGLGEAFF. CDR3 nucleotide sequence: TGCAGCGTTGAGGTCCCGGGATTAGGTGAAGCTTTCTTT.

The V call is TRBV5-1, the J call TRBJ2-7, with D perhaps matching TRBD1 (5 bases). CDR1 SGHRS and CDR2 YFSETQ come from the germline V gene. V was clipped by 4 bases and J by 2 bases, with 10 bases between them. The CDR3 is 13 amino acids. This CDR3 reads CASSPDSAYEQYF. CDR3 in DNA: TGCGCCAGCAGCCCAGACAGCGCCTACGAGCAGTACTTC.

This chain connects TRBV5-1 to TRBJ2-5; D possibly matches TRBD1 or TRBD2 (6 bases each). This CDR3 comprises 14 residues. Germline assignment: CDR1 SGHRS and CDR2 YFSETQ. Trimming took 5 bases from V and 0 from J, leaving 11 bases between them. This CDR3 is CASREGEDQETQYF. DNA for the CDR3: TGCGCCAGCAGGGAGGGGGAGGACCAAGAGACCCAGTACTTC.

The chain uses TRBV15 and TRBJ2-6; D is ambiguous. Germline CDR1 LNHNV, CDR2 YYDKDF (reference sequence). V lost 8 bases, J lost 0 bases, and 11 bases lay in between. The CDR3 is made up of 15 amino acids. The CDR3 coding sequence is TGTGCCACCCGGACCGATAACTCTGGGGCCAACGTCCTGACTTTC. Protein product: CATRTDNSGANVLTF.

Points on this clone: Distinct nucleotide sequences in the sample also encode this CDR3. This chain connects TRBV7-9 to TRBJ1-5; D not resolved. Germline V gene lookup returns CDR1 SEHNR and CDR2 FQNEAQ (reference sequence). The CDR3 is 12 amino acids. The V end was cut by 3 bases, the J end by 4 bases, with 4 bases between. The CDR3 DNA reads TGTGCCAGCAGCTTGGGGAATCAGCCCCAGCATTTT. Amino acids: CASSLGNQPQHF.

V is TRBV7-9 and J is TRBJ1-1; D is possibly TRBD1 (5 bases). The CDR3 is 16 amino acids. The V end lost 5 bases, the J end lost 1 base, and 17 bases lay between the germline ends. Germline loops: CDR1 SEHNR, CDR2 FQNEAQ (reference sequence). The CDR3 nucleotides read TGTGCCAGCAGCCCTCCCTTGGGCAGGGCGAACACTGAAGCTTTCTTT. This codes for CASSPPLGRANTEAFF.

The V call is TRBV19, the J call TRBJ1-1; 8 nucleotides align to TRBD1. CDR1 LNHDA and CDR2 SQIVND come from the germline V gene (reference sequence). V trimming: 8 bases; J trimming: 4 bases; junction bases outside the gene matches: 6. The CDR3 length is 13 residues. CDR3 residues: CASSGQGSTEAFF. CDR3 DNA sequence: TGTGCCAGTTCCGGACAGGGAAGCACTGAAGCTTTCTTT. Using reference TRBV19 and TRBJ1-1 for the parts outside the CDR3, the full variable domain is DGGITQSPKYLFRKEGQNVTLSCEQNLNHDAMYWYRQDPGQGLRLIYYSQIVNDFQKGDIAEGYSVSREKKESFPLTVTSAQKNPTAFYLCASSGQGSTEAFFGQGTRLTVV.

V is TRBV18 and J is TRBJ2-5, with D hard to call. V lost 2 bases, J lost 0 bases, and 13 bases lay in between. Germline CDR1 reads KGHSH; CDR2 reads LQKENI. The CDR3 runs to 16 residues. The CDR3 DNA reads as TGTGCCAGCTCACCAGGAAGCACCGTCGACCAAGAGACCCAGTACTTC. Amino acid sequence: CASSPGSTVDQETQYF.

V and J are TRBV27 and TRBJ2-7, with a possible D match to TRBD1 (5 bases). The germline V gene has CDR1 MNHEY and CDR2 SMNVEV (reference sequence). Trimming cost V 2 bases and J 2 bases, with 7 bases left between them. This CDR3 has 13 amino acids. The CDR3 is CASSLGQTYEQYF. CDR3 coding DNA: TGTGCCAGCAGTTTAGGACAAACCTACGAGCAGTACTTC.

The CDR3 loop is CASSEAQGNTIYF. The DNA for the CDR3 is TGTGCCAGCAGTGAGGCGCAGGGAAACACCATATATTTT. This chain joins TRBV6-1 and TRBJ1-3; D remains ambiguous. Trimming stripped 3 bases from V and 4 bases from J, with 7 bases between. The CDR3 length is 13 residues. Germline V lookup: CDR1 MNHNS, CDR2 SASEGT.

This chain joins TRBV18 and TRBJ1-2, with 7 positions matching TRBD1. CDR3 size: 14 residues. J was trimmed by 7 bases and V by 3 bases; bases with no gene match: 8. Germline values: CDR1 KGHSH, CDR2 LQKENI. The CDR3 here is CASSPLDRATGYTF. The CDR3 region has the DNA TGTGCCAGCTCACCCCTTGACAGGGCAACTGGCTACACCTTC.

The V gene is TRBV6-6, the J gene TRBJ1-5, with 12 bases aligning to TRBD1. V shed 4 bases and J 7 bases; nucleotides not matched to a gene: 5. The germline gives CDR1 MNHNY, CDR2 SVGAGI (reference sequence). This CDR3 region has 15 residues. The CDR3 region is CASSSSGTGGQPQHF. The CDR3 coding sequence is TGTGCCAGCAGTTCGTCCGGGACAGGGGGCCAGCCCCAGCATTTT.

This chain links TRBV10-1 with TRBJ2-7, with D possibly being TRBD1 or TRBD2 (5 bases each). The CDR3 spans 16 residues. The germline V and J ends were trimmed by 4 bases and 5 bases, with 21 bases remaining between them. The germline gives CDR1 WNHNN, CDR2 SYGVQD (reference sequence). The CDR3 here is CASSAGTPRCGHEQYF. The CDR3 nucleotides are TGCGCCAGCAGTGCCGGGACCCCTAGATGCGGCCACGAGCAGTACTTC.

The rearrangement links TRBV30 to TRBJ1-3; weak D call: TRBD1 (5 bases). CDR1 GTSNPN and CDR2 SVGIG come from the germline V gene (reference sequence). V dropped 2 bases and J dropped 2 bases, with 10 bases sitting between them. The CDR3 covers 14 residues. In DNA form, the CDR3 reads TGTGCCTGGAGTCCAGGGTTTACTGGAAACACCATATATTTT. Amino acids: CAWSPGFTGNTIYF.

For the CDR3, the DNA is TGTGCCAGCAGCAACCAGGGACTAGCGCACTCCTACGAGCAGTACTTC. Protein sequence: CASSNQGLAHSYEQYF. The chain recombines TRBV7-2 with TRBJ2-7; 10 nucleotides line up with TRBD2. The V and J ends lost 5 bases and 0 bases, in that order; junction bases with no gene match: 7. Looked up from germline, CDR1 is SGHTA and CDR2 is FQGNSA. The CDR3 is made up of 16 amino acids.

This chain joins TRBV4-1 and TRBJ2-7; D possibly corresponds to TRBD1 (5 bases). Trimming pared 1 base from V and 3 bases from J, leaving 13 bases between. The CDR3 is 15 residues long. CDR1 is MGHRA, CDR2 YSYEKL, per germline. The CDR3 DNA reads as TGCGCCAGCAGCCAAGGGGTCGACAGTATCTACGAGCAGTACTTC. This codes for CASSQGVDSIYEQYF.

The genes are TRBV6-6 and TRBJ2-3; 7 bases line up with TRBD2. Trimming took 0 bases from V and 5 from J; bases not matched to a gene: 5. The CDR3 contains 15 residues. Germline V gene data show CDR1 as MNHNY and CDR2 as SVGAGI (reference sequence). The CDR3, as DNA: TGTGCCAGCAGTTACTCCGACGGGAGGTTAGATACGCAGTATTTT. This encodes CASSYSDGRLDTQYF.

The chain employs TRBV5-1 and TRBJ2-5; 8 positions agree with TRBD2. The CDR3 consists of 15 residues. Trimming at V came to 4 bases and at J to 2 bases, leaving 7 bases not matched to a gene. Germline V CDR1 and CDR2: SGHRS, YFSETQ. The CDR3 spells CASSRQTSVQETQYF. The CDR3 nucleotides are TGCGCCAGCAGCCGACAGACTAGCGTACAAGAGACCCAGTACTTC.

This clone was seen a single time. V gene TRBV4-3 combines with J gene TRBJ2-5; the match to TRBD2 covers 14 bases. With 4 bases clipped from V and 4 bases from J, the junction kept 8 bases outside the gene matches. CDR3 length: 17 residues. CDR1 is LGHNA, CDR2 YSLEER, per germline. In DNA, the CDR3 is TGCGCCAGCAGCCTCGGGACTAGCGGGAGTGGGGGAGAGACCCAGTACTTC. This codes for CASSLGTSGSGGETQYF.

The chain has TRBV7-9 and TRBJ1-1; D is ambiguous. The CDR3 sequence is 13 residues long. Germline V gives CDR1 SEHNR, CDR2 FQNEAQ (reference sequence). Deletions cut 2 bases from V and 0 bases from J, with 4 bases between. This chain's CDR3 is CASSLKVNTEAFF. The CDR3 bases are TGTGCCAGCAGCTTAAAGGTGAACACTGAAGCTTTCTTT. The whole variable domain, remainder taken from reference TRBV7-9 and TRBJ1-1, is DTGVSQNPRHKITKRGQNVTFRCDPISEHNRLYWYRQTLGQGPEFLTYFQNEAQLEKSRLLSDRFSAERPKGSFSTLEIQRTEQGDSAMYLCASSLKVNTEAFFGQGTRLTVV.

The V gene is TRBV29-1, the J gene TRBJ2-1; TRBD2 matches 13 bases. CDR1 and CDR2 from the germline V gene are SQVTM and ANQGSEA. The junction had 5 bases not matched to a gene; V was cut back by 6 bases and J by 6 bases. The CDR3 covers 14 residues. The CDR3 region is CSVAGLAGSNEQFF. CDR3 nucleotides: TGCAGCGTCGCGGGACTAGCGGGAAGCAATGAGCAGTTCTTC.

This chain joins TRBV6-6 and TRBJ1-1; D gene unclear. CDR3 size: 16 residues. Germline V gene sequence: CDR1 MNHNY, CDR2 SVGAGI (reference sequence). V lost 8 bases to trimming and J lost 0 bases, with 19 bases between them. CDR3 loop: CASHHGRRRMNTEAFF. DNA for the CDR3: TGTGCCAGCCACCACGGGCGTCGTAGGATGAACACTGAAGCTTTCTTT.

CDR3 in amino acids: CASSSIYEQYF. CDR3 sequence (DNA): TGTGCCAGCAGCTCCATCTACGAGCAGTACTTC. The chain is built from TRBV7-2 and TRBJ2-7; no clear D gene. This CDR3 has 11 amino acids. The germline CDR1 and CDR2 sequences are SGHTA and FQGNSA. The V end was cut by 4 bases, the J end by 3 bases, with 4 bases between.

J is TRBJ2-7 and V is TRBV7-9; 7 bases are shared with TRBD2. The CDR3 covers 14 residues. V was clipped by 2 bases and J by 2 bases; unmatched bases: 3. The germline CDR1 and CDR2 sequences are SEHNR and FQNEAQ (reference sequence). The CDR3 protein is CASSLSGKPYEQYF. The CDR3 nucleotides read TGTGCCAGCAGCTTAAGCGGGAAACCCTACGAGCAGTACTTC.

This chain connects TRBV15 to TRBJ1-4; 8 bases fit TRBD1. V dropped 5 bases and J dropped 0; count of bases not matched to a gene: 5. Per germline, CDR1 LNHNV and CDR2 YYDKDF (reference sequence). The CDR3 is 16 residues long. For the CDR3, the DNA is TGTGCCACCAGCCCTCGGACAGGGTCAACTAATGAAAAACTGTTTTTT. This translates into CATSPRTGSTNEKLFF.